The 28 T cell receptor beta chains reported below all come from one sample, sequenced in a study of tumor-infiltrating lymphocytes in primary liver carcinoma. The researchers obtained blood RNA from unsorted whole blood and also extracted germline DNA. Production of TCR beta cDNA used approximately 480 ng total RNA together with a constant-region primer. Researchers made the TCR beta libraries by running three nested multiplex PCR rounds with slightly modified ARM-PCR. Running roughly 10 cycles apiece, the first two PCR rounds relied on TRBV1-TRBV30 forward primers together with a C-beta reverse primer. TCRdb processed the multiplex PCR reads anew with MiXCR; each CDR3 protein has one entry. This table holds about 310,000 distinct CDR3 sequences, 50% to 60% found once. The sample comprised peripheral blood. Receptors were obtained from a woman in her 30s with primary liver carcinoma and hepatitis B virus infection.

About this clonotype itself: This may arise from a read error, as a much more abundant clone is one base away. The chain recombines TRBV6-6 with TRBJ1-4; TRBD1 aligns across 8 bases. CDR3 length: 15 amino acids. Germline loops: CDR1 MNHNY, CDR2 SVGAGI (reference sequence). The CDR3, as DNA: TGTGCCAACAGTGGTGCAGGGGGCCTATATGAAAAACTGTTTTTT. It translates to CANSGAGGLYEKLFF.

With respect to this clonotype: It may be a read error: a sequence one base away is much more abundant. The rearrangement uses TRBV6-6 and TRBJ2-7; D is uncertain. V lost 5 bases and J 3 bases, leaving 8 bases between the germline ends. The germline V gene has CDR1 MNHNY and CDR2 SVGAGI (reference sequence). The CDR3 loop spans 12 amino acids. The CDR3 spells CASSQQSYEQYF. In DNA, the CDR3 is TGTGCCAGCAGTCAGCAGAGCTACGAGCAGTACTTC.

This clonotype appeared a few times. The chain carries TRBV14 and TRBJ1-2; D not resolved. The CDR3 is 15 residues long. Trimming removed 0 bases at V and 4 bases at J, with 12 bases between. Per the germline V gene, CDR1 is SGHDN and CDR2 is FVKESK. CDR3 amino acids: CASSQDIGESYGYTF. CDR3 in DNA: TGTGCCAGCAGCCAAGATATCGGGGAATCCTATGGCTACACCTTC.

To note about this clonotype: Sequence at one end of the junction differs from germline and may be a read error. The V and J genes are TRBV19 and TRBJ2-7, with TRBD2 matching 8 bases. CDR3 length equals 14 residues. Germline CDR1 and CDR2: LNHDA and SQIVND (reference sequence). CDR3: CTSCIPGGPNEQYF. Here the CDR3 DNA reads TGTACCAGTTGTATACCGGGAGGGCCGAACGAGCAGTACTTC.

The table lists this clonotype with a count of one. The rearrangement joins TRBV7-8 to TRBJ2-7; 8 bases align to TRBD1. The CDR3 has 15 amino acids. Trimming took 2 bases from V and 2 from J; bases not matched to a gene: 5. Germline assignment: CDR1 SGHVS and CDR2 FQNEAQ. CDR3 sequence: CASSLSTGAAYEQYF. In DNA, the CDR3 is TGTGCCAGCAGCTTATCGACAGGGGCGGCCTACGAGCAGTACTTC.

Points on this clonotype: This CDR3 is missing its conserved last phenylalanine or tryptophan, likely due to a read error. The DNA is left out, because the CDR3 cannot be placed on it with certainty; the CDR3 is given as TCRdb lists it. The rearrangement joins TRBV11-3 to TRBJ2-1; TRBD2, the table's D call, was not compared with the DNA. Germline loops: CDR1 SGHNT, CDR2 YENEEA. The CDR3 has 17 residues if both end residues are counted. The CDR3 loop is CASSWTSPPLKYNERFS.

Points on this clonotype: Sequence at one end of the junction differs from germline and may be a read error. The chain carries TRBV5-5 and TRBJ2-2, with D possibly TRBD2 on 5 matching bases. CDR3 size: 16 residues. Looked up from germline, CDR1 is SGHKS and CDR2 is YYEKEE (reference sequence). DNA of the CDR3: TGTGCCAGCAGCTTGCCCGTGACTCCGAACACCGGGGAGATGTTTTTT. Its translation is CASSLPVTPNTGEMFF.

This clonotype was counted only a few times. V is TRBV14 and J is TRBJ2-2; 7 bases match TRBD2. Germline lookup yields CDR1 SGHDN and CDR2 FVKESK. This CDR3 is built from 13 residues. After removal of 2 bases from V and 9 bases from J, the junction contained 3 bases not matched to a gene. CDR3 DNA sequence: TGTGCCAGCAGCCAATCTAGCGGCAGGGAGCTGTTTTTT. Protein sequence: CASSQSSGRELFF.

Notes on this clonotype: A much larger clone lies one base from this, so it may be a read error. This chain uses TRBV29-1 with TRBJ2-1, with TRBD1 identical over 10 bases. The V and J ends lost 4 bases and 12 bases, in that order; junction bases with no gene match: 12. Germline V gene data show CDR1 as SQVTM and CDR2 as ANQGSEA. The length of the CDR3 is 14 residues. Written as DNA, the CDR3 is TGCAGCGTTGTCCCGGGACAGGGGCCACGCGTGCAGTTCTTC. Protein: CSVVPGQGPRVQFF.

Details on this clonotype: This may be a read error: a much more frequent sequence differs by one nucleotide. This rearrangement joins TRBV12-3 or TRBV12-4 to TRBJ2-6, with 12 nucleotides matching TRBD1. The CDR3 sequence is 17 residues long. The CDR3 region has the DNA TGTGCCAGCAGGGGACAGGGGGCTCTCCTTGGGGCCAACGTCCCGACTTTC. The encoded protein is CASRGQGALLGANVPTF.

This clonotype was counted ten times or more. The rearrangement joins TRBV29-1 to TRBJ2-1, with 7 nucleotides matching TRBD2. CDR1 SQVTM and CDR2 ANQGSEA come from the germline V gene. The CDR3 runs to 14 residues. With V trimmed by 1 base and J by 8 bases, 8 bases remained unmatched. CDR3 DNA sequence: TGCAGCGTTGAAGGGCGGGAGTCGGCCTATGAGCAGTTCTTC. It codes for CSVEGRESAYEQFF.

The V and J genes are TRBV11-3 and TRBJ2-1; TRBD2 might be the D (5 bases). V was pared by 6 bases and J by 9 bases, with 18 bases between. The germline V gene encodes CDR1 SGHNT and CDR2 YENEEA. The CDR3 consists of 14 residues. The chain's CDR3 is CASRVSGSYGEQFF. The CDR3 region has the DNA TGTGCCAGCAGGGTCTCGGGAAGCTACGGTGAGCAGTTCTTC.

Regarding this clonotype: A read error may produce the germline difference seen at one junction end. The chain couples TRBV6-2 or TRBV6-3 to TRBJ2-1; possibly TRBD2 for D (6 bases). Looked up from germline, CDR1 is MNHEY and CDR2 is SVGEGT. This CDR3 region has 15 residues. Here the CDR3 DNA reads TGTGCCAGCAGTTACTTGGTAGCGGAAGACAATAAGCAGTTCTTC. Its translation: CASSYLVAEDNKQFF.

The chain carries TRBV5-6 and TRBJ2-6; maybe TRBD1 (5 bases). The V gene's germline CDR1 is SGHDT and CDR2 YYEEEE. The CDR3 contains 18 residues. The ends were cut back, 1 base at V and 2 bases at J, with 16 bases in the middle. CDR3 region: CASSLLRPRVTGANVLTF. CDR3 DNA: TGTGCCAGCAGCTTGTTGCGCCCCAGGGTGACTGGGGCCAACGTCCTGACTTTC.

CDR3 DNA sequence: TGTGCCGGCATCCGGGTCGGGCGTCGGGGCTACACCTTC. As protein: CAGIRVGRRGYTF. The V call is TRBV5-6, the J call TRBJ1-2, with D unresolved. The CDR3 is 13 residues long. The germline CDR1 and CDR2 sequences are SGHDT and YYEEEE. Trimming took 10 bases from V and 8 from J, leaving 21 bases between them.

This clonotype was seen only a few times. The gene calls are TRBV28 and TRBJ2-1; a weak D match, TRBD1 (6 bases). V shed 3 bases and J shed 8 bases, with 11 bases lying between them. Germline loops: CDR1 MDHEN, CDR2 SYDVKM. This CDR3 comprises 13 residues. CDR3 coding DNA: TGTGCCAGCAGTTTCTCAGGGGTAGATGAGCAGTTCTTC. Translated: CASSFSGVDEQFF.

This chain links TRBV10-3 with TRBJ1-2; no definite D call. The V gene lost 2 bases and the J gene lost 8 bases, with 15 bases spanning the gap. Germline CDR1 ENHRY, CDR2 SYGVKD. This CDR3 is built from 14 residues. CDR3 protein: CAISEPSEPEGYTF. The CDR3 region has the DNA TGTGCCATCAGTGAGCCTTCTGAGCCGGAGGGCTACACCTTC.

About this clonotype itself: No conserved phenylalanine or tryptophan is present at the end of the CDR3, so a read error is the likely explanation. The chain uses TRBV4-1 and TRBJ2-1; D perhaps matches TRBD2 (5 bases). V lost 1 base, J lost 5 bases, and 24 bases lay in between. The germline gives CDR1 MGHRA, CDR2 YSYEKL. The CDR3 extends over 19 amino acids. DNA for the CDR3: TGCGCCAGCAGCCAAGGATTTCTGGTGTCTAGCAGGCGAGACAATGAGCAGTTCCTC. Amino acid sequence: CASSQGFLVSSRRDNEQFL.

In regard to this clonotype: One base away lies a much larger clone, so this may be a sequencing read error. CDR3 sequence reads: CASNTGQPQHF. The CDR3 nucleotides read TGTGCCAGCAATACGGGTCAGCCCCAGCATTTT. The V gene is TRBV12-3 or TRBV12-4, the J gene TRBJ1-5, with D uncertain. The CDR3 contains 11 residues. V was trimmed by 7 bases and J by 6 bases, leaving 7 bases between them.

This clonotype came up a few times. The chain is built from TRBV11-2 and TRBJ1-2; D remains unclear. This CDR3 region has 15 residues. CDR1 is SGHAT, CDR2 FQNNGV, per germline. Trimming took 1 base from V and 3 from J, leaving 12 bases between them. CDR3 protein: CASSLGPDFYYGYTF. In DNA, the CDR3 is TGTGCCAGCAGCTTAGGCCCCGACTTCTACTATGGCTACACCTTC.

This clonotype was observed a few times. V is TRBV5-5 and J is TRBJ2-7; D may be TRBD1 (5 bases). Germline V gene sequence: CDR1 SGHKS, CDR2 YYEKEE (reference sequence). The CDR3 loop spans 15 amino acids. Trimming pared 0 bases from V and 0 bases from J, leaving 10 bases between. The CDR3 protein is CASSLDHRSSYEQYF. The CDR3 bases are TGTGCCAGCAGCTTGGATCACAGGAGCTCCTACGAGCAGTACTTC.

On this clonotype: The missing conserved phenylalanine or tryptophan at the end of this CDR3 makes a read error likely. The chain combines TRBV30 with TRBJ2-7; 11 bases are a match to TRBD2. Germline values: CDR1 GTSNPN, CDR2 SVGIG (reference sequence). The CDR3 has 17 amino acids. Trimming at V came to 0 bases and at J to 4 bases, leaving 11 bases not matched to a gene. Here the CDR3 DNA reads TGTGCCTGGAGTGTCGGGGTCGGGGGACTAGCGGTGTACGAGCAGTACATC. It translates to CAWSVGVGGLAVYEQYI.

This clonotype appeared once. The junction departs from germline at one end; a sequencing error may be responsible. The CDR3 protein is CASRNLAGGSNEHFF. The CDR3 nucleotides are TGCGCCAGCAGAAACCTAGCGGGAGGTTCCAACGAGCACTTCTTC. The V and J genes are TRBV10-2 and TRBJ2-1; 11 nucleotides match TRBD2. This CDR3 is 15 amino acids long. Germline values: CDR1 WSHSY, CDR2 SAAADI.

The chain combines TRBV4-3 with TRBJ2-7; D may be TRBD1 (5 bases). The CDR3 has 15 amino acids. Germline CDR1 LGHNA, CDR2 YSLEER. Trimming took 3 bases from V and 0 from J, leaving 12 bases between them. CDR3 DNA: TGCGCCAGCAGCCAGATACAGGATAGCTCCTACGAGCAGTACTTC. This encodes CASSQIQDSSYEQYF.

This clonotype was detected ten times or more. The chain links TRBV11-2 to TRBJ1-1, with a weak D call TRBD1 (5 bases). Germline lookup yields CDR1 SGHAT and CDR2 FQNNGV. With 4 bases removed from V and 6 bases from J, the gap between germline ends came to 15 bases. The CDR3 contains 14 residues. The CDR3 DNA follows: TGTGCCAGCAGCTACAGGACCAGGATCGCTGAAGCTTTCTTT. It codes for CASSYRTRIAEAFF.

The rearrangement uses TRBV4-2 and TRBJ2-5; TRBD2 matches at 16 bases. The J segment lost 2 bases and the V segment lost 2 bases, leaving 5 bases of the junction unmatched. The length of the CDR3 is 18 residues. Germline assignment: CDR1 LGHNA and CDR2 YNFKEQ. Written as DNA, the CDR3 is TGTGCCAGCAGCCAAATGGGACTAGCGGGAGGGCCTCAAGAGACCCAGTACTTC. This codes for CASSQMGLAGGPQETQYF.

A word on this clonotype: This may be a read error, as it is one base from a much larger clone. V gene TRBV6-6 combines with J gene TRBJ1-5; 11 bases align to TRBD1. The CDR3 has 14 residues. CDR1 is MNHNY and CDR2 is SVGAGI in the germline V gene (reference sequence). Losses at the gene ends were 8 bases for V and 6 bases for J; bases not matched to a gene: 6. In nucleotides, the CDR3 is TGTGCCAGCGGTGGACAGGGGGCCGGTCAGCCCCAGCATTTT. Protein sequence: CASGGQGAGQPQHF.

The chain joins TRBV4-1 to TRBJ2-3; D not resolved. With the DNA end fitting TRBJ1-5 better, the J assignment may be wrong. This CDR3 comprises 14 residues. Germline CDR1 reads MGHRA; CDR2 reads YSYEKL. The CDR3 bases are TGCGCCAGCAGCCAAGAAGGACGGGCGGATACGCAGCATTTT. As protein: CASSQEGRADTQHF.